This record concerns one T cell receptor (beta chain) sequence. In the source study's methods: Scientists estimated how many nucleated cells there were by amplifying reference gene primers. Generated by immunoSEQ multiplex PCR, the TCRdb table keeps only in-frame clones and is missing some. The DNA was the basis for D and trimming; V, J and clone size are from that table. Found here are under 250,000 clones, 70% to 85% of them singletons; the top ten hold about 13%. These data belong to a study of blood T cell repertoires in COVID-19. Whole-study context: The analysed material was cDNA or gDNA that came from T cells, B-cell-depleted T cells, or PBMCs.

Germline CDR1 is SEHNR and CDR2 is FQNEAQ (reference sequence). V was pared by 0 bases and J by 5 bases, with 13 bases between. The CDR3 loop spans 15 amino acids. The genes are TRBV7-9 and TRBJ2-5, with a tentative D call TRBD2 (7 bases). The source of this sequence is a human donor in a cohort sampled during active COVID-19. The sample was peripheral blood. CDR3 nucleotide sequence: TGTGCCAGCAGCTTAGCCGGGGGGCTTAGGGAGACCCAGTACTTC. Its protein product is CASSLAGGLRETQYF.